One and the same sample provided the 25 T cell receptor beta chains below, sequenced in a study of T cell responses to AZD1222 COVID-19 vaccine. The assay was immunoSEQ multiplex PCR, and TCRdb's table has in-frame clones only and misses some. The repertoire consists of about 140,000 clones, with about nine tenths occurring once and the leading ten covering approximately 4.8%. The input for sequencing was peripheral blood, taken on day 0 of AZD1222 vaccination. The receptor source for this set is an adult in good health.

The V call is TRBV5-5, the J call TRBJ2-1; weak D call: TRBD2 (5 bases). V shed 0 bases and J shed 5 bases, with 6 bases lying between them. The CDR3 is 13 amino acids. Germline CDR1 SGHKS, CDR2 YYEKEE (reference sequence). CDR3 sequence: CASSLGLHNEQFF. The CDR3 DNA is TGTGCCAGCAGCTTGGGACTACACAATGAGCAGTTCTTC.

CDR3 in amino acids: CASSLFPSGLGEQYF. CDR3 coding DNA: TGTGCCAGCAGTTTATTCCCATCAGGCTTGGGCGAGCAGTACTTC. The chain couples TRBV27 to TRBJ2-7, with D uncertain. Germline V gene data show CDR1 as MNHEY and CDR2 as SMNVEV (reference sequence). Trimming pared 1 base from V and 6 bases from J, leaving 16 bases between. This CDR3 has 15 residues.

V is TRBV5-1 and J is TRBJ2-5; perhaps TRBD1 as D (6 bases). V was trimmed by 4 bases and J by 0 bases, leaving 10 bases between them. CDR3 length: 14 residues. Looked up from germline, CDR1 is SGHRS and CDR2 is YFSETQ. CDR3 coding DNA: TGCGCCAGCAGCCCAGGACAGTACCAAGAGACCCAGTACTTC. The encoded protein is CASSPGQYQETQYF.

The CDR3: CASRPTSGGGDEQFF. The CDR3 nucleotides read TGTGCCAGCAGACCCACTAGCGGGGGTGGGGATGAGCAGTTCTTC. The chain links TRBV2 to TRBJ2-1; 11 bases map to TRBD2. CDR1 and CDR2 from the germline V gene are SNHLY and FYNNEI. V shed 6 bases and J 8 bases; nucleotides not matched to a gene: 9. The CDR3 spans 15 residues. The entire variable domain, with the rest obtained from reference TRBV2 and TRBJ2-1, is as follows: EPEVTQTPSHQVTQMGQEVILRCVPISNHLYFYWYRQILGQKVEFLVSFYNNEISEKSEIFDDQFSVERPDGSNFTLKIRSTKLEDSAMYFCASRPTSGGGDEQFFGPGTRLTVL.

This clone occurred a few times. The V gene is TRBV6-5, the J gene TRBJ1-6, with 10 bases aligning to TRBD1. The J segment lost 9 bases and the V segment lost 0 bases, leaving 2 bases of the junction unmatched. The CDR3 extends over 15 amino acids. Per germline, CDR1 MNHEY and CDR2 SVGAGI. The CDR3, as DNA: TGTGCCAGCAGTTACTCTGGACAGGGGGGTTCACCCCTCCACTTT. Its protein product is CASSYSGQGGSPLHF.

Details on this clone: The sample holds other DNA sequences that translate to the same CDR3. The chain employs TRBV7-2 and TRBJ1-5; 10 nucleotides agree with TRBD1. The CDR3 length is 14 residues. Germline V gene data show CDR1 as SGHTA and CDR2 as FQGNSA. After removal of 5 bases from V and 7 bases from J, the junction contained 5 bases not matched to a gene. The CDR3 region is CASSPDRGGQPQHF. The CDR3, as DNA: TGTGCCAGCAGCCCGGACAGGGGGGGACAGCCCCAGCATTTT.

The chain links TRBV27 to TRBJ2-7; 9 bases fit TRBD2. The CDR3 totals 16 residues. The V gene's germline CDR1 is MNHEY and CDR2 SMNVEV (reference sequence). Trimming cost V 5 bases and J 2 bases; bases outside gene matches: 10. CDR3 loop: CASSPLAGGLPYEQYF. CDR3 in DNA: TGTGCCAGCAGTCCTTTGGCGGGAGGGCTCCCCTACGAGCAGTACTTC.

The CDR3 here is CASSPQGRRETQYF. CDR3 sequence (DNA): TGCGCCAGCAGCCCACAGGGGAGGCGGGAGACCCAGTACTTC. V is TRBV5-1 and J is TRBJ2-5; D perhaps matches TRBD1 (7 bases). The CDR3 has 14 amino acids. The germline V gene encodes CDR1 SGHRS and CDR2 YFSETQ. Trimming took off 4 bases at V and 5 bases at J, with 15 bases between the two ends. Looking up the rest from reference TRBV5-1 and TRBJ2-5 gives the full variable domain: KAGVTQTPRYLIKTRGQQVTLSCSPISGHRSVSWYQQTPGQGLQFLFEYFSETQRNKGNFPGRFSGRQFSNSRSEMNVSTLELGDSALYLCASSPQGRRETQYFGPGTRLLVL.

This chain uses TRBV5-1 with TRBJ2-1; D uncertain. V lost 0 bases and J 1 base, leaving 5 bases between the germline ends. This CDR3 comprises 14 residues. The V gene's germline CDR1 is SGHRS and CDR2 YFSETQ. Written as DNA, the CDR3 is TGCGCCAGCAGCTTGGCTCAGTCCTACAATGAGCAGTTCTTC. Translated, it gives CASSLAQSYNEQFF. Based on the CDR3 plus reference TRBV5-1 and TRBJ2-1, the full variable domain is KAGVTQTPRYLIKTRGQQVTLSCSPISGHRSVSWYQQTPGQGLQFLFEYFSETQRNKGNFPGRFSGRQFSNSRSEMNVSTLELGDSALYLCASSLAQSYNEQFFGPGTRLTVL.

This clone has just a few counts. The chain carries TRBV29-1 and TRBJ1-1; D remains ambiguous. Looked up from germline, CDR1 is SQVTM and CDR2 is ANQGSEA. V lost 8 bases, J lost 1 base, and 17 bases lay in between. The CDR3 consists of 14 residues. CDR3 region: CSSGPEGANTEAFF. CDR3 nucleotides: TGCAGCTCTGGGCCGGAGGGTGCGAACACTGAAGCTTTCTTT. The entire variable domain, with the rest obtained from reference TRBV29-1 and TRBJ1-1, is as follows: SAVISQKPSRDICQRGTSLTIQCQVDSQVTMMFWYRQQPGQSLTLIATANQGSEATYESGFVIDKFPISRPNLTFSTLTVSNMSPEDSSIYLCSSGPEGANTEAFFGQGTRLTVV.

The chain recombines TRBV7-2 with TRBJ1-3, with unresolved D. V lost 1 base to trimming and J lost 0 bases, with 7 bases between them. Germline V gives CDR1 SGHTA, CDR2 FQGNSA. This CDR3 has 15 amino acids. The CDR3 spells CASSLVASSGNTIYF. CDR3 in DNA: TGTGCCAGCAGCTTAGTTGCAAGCTCTGGAAACACCATATATTTT.

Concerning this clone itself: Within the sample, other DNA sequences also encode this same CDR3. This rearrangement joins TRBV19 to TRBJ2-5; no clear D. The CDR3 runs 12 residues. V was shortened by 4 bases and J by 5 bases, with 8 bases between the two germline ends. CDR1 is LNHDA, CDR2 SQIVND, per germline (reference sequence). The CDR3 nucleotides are TGTGCCAGTAGTAGGCTAGGGGAGACCCAGTACTTC. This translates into CASSRLGETQYF.

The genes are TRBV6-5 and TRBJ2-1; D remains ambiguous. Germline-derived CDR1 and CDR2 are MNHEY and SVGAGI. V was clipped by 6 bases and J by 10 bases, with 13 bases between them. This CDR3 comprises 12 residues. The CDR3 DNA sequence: TGTGCCAGCAGCTCTAGTTCTCGGGAGCAGTTCTTC. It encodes CASSSSSREQFF.

CDR3 amino acids: CASSMGPRTPNTEAFF. CDR3 sequence (DNA): TGTGCCAGTAGTATGGGGCCCCGCACGCCCAACACTGAAGCTTTCTTT. The J gene is TRBJ1-1, the V gene TRBV19, with TRBD1 as a possible D gene (5 bases). The CDR3 extends over 16 amino acids. The V end was cut by 3 bases, the J end by 2 bases, with 16 bases between. From germline, CDR1 is LNHDA and CDR2 SQIVND (reference sequence).

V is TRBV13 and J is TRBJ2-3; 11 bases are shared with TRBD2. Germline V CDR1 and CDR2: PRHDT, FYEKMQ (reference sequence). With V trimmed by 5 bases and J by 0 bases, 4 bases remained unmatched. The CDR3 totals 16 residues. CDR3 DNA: TGTGCCAGCAGCCTTCGACTAGCGGGGAGCACAGATACGCAGTATTTT. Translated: CASSLRLAGSTDTQYF. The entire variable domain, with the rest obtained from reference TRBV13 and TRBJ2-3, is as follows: AAGVIQSPRHLIKEKRETATLKCYPIPRHDTVYWYQQGPGQDPQFLISFYEKMQSDKGSIPDRFSAQQFSDYHSELNMSSLELGDSALYFCASSLRLAGSTDTQYFGPGTRLTVL.

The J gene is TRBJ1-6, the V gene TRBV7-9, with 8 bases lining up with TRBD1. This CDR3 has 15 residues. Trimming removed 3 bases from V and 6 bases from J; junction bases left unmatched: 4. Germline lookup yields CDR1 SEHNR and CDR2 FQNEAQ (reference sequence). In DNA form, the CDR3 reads TGTGCCAGCAGCTTGGCGGACAGGGCTAATTCACCCCTCCACTTT. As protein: CASSLADRANSPLHF. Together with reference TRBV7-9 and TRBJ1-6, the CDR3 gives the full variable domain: DTGVSQNPRHKITKRGQNVTFRCDPISEHNRLYWYRQTLGQGPEFLTYFQNEAQLEKSRLLSDRFSAERPKGSFSTLEIQRTEQGDSAMYLCASSLADRANSPLHFGNGTRLTVT.

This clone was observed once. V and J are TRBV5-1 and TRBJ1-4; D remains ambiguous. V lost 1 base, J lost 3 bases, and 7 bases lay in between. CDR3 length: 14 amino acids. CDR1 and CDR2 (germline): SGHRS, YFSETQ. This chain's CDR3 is CASSLSTSNEKLFF. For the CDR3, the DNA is TGCGCCAGCAGCTTGTCGACGTCTAATGAAAAACTGTTTTTT.

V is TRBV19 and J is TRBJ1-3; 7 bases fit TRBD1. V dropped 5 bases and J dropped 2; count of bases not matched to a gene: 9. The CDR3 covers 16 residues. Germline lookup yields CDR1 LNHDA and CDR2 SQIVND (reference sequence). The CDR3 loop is CASSGGQFWTGNTIYF. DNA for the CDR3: TGTGCCAGTAGTGGGGGACAGTTTTGGACTGGAAACACCATATATTTT.

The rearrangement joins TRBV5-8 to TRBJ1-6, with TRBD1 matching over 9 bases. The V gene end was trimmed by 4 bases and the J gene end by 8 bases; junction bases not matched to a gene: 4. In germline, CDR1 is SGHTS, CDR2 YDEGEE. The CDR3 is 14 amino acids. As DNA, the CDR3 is TGTGCCAGCAGCACCCGGGACAGGGATTCACCCCTCCACTTT. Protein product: CASSTRDRDSPLHF.

The CDR3 nucleotides read TGTGCCAGCAGTTACCAAGCTGCCGTAGGATTCTTC. Translated: CASSYQAAVGFF. The V gene is TRBV6-6, the J gene TRBJ2-1; no reliable D call. The V end was cut by 2 bases, the J end by 16 bases, with 15 bases between. The germline CDR1 and CDR2 sequences are MNHNY and SVGAGI (reference sequence). The CDR3 covers 12 residues.

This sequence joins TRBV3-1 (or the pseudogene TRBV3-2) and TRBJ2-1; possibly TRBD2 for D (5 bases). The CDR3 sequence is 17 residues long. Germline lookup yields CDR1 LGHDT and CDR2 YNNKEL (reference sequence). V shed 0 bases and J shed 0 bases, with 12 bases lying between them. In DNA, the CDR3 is TGTGCCAGCAGCCAAGATCGGCGGGCGAGCTCCTACAATGAGCAGTTCTTC. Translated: CASSQDRRASSYNEQFF.

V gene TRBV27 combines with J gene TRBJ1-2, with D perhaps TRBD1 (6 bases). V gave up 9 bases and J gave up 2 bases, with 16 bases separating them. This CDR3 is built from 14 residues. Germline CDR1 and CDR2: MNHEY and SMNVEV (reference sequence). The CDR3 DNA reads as TGTGCCAGGAATCGAGGGGGGACGAACTATGGCTACACCTTC. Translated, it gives CARNRGGTNYGYTF.

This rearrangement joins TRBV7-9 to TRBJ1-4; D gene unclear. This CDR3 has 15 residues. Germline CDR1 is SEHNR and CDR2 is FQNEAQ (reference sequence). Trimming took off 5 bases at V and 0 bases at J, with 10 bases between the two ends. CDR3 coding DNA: TGTGCCAGCAGCATAAGACGGGCAACTAATGAAAAACTGTTTTTT. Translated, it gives CASSIRRATNEKLFF.

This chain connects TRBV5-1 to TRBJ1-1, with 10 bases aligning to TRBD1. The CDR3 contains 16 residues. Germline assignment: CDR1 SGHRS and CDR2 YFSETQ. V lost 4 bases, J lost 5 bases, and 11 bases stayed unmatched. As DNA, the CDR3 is TGCGCCAGCAGCCCCCCGGGACAGGGGCTTCTGACTGAAGCTTTCTTT. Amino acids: CASSPPGQGLLTEAFF. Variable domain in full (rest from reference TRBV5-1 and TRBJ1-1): KAGVTQTPRYLIKTRGQQVTLSCSPISGHRSVSWYQQTPGQGLQFLFEYFSETQRNKGNFPGRFSGRQFSNSRSEMNVSTLELGDSALYLCASSPPGQGLLTEAFFGQGTRLTVV.

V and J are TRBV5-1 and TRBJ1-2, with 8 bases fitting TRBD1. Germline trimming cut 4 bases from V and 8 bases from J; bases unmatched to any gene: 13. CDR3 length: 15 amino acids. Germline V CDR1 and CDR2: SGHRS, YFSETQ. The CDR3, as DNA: TGCGCCAGCAGCGCCGCCGGGACAGGTATGAGAGGCTACACCTTC. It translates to CASSAAGTGMRGYTF.